This T cell receptor (beta chain) comes out of a study of blood T cell repertoires in COVID-19. Study context: PBMCs, B-cell-depleted T cells, or T cells were the source of the cDNA or gDNA that made up the material.

Germline loops: CDR1 MNHEY, CDR2 SVGAGI. The CDR3 has 15 amino acids. V gave up 1 base and J gave up 6 bases; unmatched junction bases: 4. The method was immunoSEQ multiplex PCR; TCRdb's version includes in-frame clones alone and lacks a portion of them. Altogether more than 95,000 clones are present, around nine tenths being singletons, with the ten largest covering less than 4.5%. The sequence was collected from a human donor in a cohort sampled during active COVID-19. The sequenced material came from peripheral blood. V gene TRBV6-5 combines with J gene TRBJ2-2; 8 bases are shared with TRBD2. The CDR3 DNA follows: TGTGCCAGCAGTTACTTCGGGACTAGTCCCGGGGAGCTGTTTTTT. It specifies CASSYFGTSPGELFF.